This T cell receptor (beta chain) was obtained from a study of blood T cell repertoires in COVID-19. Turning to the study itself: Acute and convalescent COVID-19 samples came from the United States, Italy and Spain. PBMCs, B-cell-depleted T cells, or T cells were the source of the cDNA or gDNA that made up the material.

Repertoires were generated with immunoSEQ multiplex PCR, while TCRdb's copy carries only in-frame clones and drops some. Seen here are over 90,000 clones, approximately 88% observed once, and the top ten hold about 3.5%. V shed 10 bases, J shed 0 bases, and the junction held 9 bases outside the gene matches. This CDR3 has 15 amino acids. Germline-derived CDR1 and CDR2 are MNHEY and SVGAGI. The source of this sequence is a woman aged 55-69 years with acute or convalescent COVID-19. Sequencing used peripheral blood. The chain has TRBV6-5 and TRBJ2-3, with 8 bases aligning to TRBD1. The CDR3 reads CATRSGTGSTDTQYF. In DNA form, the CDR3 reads TGTGCCACCCGCTCCGGGACAGGAAGCACAGATACGCAGTATTTT.